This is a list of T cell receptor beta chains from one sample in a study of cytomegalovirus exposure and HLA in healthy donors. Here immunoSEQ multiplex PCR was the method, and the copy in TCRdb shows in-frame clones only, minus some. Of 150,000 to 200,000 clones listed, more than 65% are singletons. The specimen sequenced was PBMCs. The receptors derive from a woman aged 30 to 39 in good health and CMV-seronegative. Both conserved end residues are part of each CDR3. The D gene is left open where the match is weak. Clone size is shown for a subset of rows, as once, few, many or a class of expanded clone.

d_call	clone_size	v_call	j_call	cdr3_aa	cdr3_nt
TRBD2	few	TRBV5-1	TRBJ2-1	CASNLLSGSSYNEQFF	TGCGCCAGCAACTTACTTAGCGGGAGCTCCTACAATGAGCAGTTCTTC
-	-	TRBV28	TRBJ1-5	CASSFFAGGLQPQHF	TGTGCCAGCAGTTTCTTCGCGGGGGGGCTTCAGCCCCAGCATTTT
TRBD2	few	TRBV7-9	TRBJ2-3	CASSPQGLAGTYTDTQYF	TGTGCCAGCAGCCCGCAGGGACTAGCGGGGACATACACAGATACGCAGTATTTT
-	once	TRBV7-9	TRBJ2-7	CASSLGGAGFSYEQYF	TGTGCCAGCAGCTTAGGAGGTGCGGGGTTCTCCTACGAGCAGTACTTC
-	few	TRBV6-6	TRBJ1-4	CASSSTGLDEKLFF	TGTGCCAGCAGTTCTACAGGGTTGGATGAAAAACTGTTTTTT
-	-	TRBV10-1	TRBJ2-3	CASSWGGPADTQYF	TGCGCCAGCAGTTGGGGGGGCCCTGCCGATACGCAGTATTTT
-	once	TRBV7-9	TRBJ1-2	CASSLRTEYGYTF	TGTGCCAGCAGCTTAAGGACAGAATATGGCTACACCTTC
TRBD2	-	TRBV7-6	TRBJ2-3	CASSQGLAGGLTDTQYF	TGTGCCAGCAGCCAGGGACTAGCGGGGGGGCTCACAGATACGCAGTATTTT
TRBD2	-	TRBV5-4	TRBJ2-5	CASSLGGSGGGETQYF	TGTGCCAGCAGCTTGGGAGGTAGCGGGGGGGGAGAGACCCAGTACTTC
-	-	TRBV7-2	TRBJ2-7	CASSLAHYLPEQYF	TGTGCCAGCAGCTTAGCCCACTATTTGCCCGAGCAGTACTTC
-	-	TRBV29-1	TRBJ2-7	CSVEGVTGEQYF	TGCAGCGTTGAAGGGGTGACAGGTGAGCAGTACTTC
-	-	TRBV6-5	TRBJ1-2	CASSSLGSYGYTF	TGTGCCAGCAGTTCGTTGGGCAGCTATGGCTACACCTTC
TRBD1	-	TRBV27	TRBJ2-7	CASSLNRGTGRGGQYF	TGTGCCAGCAGTTTGAACCGGGGGACAGGGCGTGGCGGGCAGTACTTC
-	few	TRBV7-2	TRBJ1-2	CASSLRVGGGPLYGYTF	TGTGCCAGCAGCTTAAGGGTCGGGGGGGGACCACTCTATGGCTACACCTTC
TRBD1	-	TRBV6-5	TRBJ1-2	CASSGLQGANGYTF	TGTGCCAGCAGTGGGTTACAGGGGGCTAATGGCTACACCTTC
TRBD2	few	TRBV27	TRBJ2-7	CASSPIRLAVDYEQYF	TGTGCCAGCAGTCCTATTAGGCTAGCGGTGGACTACGAGCAGTACTTC
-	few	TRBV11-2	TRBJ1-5	CASSFSQGLGQPQHF	TGTGCCAGCAGCTTTTCACAGGGTCTGGGCCAGCCCCAGCATTTT
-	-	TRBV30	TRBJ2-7	CAWSDQNPYEQYF	TGTGCCTGGAGTGACCAGAACCCCTACGAGCAGTACTTC
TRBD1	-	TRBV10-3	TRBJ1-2	CAISFSSTGSYGYTF	TGTGCCATCAGTTTTTCCTCGACAGGGAGCTATGGCTACACCTTC
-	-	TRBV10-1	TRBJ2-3	CASNREFTDTQYF	TGCGCCAGCAATCGGGAGTTCACAGATACGCAGTATTTT
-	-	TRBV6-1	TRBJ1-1	CASREHRHGEAFF	TGTGCCAGCAGAGAACACCGACATGGTGAAGCTTTCTTT
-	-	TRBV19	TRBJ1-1	CASSIEATMNTEAFF	TGTGCCAGTAGTATAGAGGCCACTATGAACACTGAAGCTTTCTTT
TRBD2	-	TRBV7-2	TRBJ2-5	CASRSAGEETQYF	TGTGCCAGCAGGTCAGCGGGAGAAGAGACCCAGTACTTC
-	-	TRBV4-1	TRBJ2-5	CASSHPNPQGTQYF	TGCGCCAGCAGCCACCCGAACCCGCAGGGGACCCAGTACTTC
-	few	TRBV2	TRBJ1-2	CATVEGRERGYTF	TGTGCCACCGTCGAGGGGAGGGAGCGGGGCTACACCTTC
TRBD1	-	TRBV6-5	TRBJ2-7	CASSFTGGSSYEQYF	TGTGCCAGCAGTTTCACAGGGGGTTCCTCCTACGAGCAGTACTTC
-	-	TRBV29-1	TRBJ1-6	CSVGEQGYNSPLHF	TGCAGCGTTGGAGAACAGGGCTATAATTCACCCCTCCACTTT
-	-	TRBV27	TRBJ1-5	CASRPILEPGHNQPQHF	TGTGCCAGCCGACCTATTTTAGAACCAGGACATAATCAGCCCCAGCATTTT
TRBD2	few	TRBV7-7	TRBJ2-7	CASSPGLAFYEQYF	TGTGCCAGCAGCCCGGGACTAGCGTTTTACGAGCAGTACTTC
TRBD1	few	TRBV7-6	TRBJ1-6	CASSLGQGSPLHF	TGTGCCAGCAGCTTGGGACAGGGGTCCCCCCTCCACTTT
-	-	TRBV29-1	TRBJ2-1	CSVALYNEQFF	TGCAGCGTTGCCCTCTACAATGAGCAGTTCTTC
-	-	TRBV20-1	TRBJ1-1	CSATGAFEAFF	TGCAGTGCTACAGGGGCGTTTGAAGCTTTCTTT
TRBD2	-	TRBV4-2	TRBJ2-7	CASSSGGLAGDEQYF	TGTGCCAGCAGCTCCGGGGGACTAGCGGGAGACGAGCAGTACTTC
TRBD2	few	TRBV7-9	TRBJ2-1	CASSTIAGASYNEQFF	TGTGCCAGCAGCACCATAGCGGGAGCCTCCTACAATGAGCAGTTCTTC
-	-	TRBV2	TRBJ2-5	CASSDAGTPRGETQYF	TGTGCCAGCAGTGACGCCGGGACTCCGAGGGGAGAGACCCAGTACTTC
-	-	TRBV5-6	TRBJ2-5	CASITTGGYQETQYF	TGTGCCAGCATCACGACGGGCGGGTACCAAGAGACCCAGTACTTC
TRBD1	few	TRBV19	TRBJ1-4	CASSNIAVEDRGEKLFF	TGTGCCAGTAGTAACATTGCGGTTGAGGACAGGGGTGAAAAACTGTTTTTT
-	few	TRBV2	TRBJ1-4	CASKLQGVPNEKLFF	TGTGCCAGCAAGCTGCAAGGGGTGCCCAATGAAAAACTGTTTTTT
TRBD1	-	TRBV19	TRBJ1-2	CATRQGQGRNYGYTF	TGTGCCACCCGGCAAGGACAGGGGAGAAATTATGGCTACACCTTC
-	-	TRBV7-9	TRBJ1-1	CASRSRRISNTEAFF	TGTGCCAGCAGAAGCAGGCGAATATCGAACACTGAAGCTTTCTTT
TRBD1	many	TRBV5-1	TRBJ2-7	CASSLATGVAYEQYF	TGCGCCAGCAGCTTGGCCACAGGGGTGGCCTACGAGCAGTACTTC
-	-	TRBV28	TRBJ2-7	CASSLAGSVYEQYF	TGTGCCAGCAGTTTAGCGGGGAGTGTTTACGAGCAGTACTTC
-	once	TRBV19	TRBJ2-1	CASSIAGRDRTYNEQFF	TGTGCCAGTAGTATAGCCGGGCGGGATAGAACCTACAATGAGCAGTTCTTC
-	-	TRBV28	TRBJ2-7	CASSQYVRGALREQYF	TGTGCCAGCAGCCAATATGTACGCGGGGCTTTAAGGGAGCAGTACTTC
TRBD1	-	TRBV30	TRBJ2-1	CAWKDRGNEQFF	TGTGCCTGGAAGGACAGGGGCAATGAGCAGTTCTTC
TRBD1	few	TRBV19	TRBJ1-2	CASSRPPGQGAFYGYTF	TGTGCCAGTAGTAGACCCCCCGGACAGGGGGCCTTCTATGGCTACACCTTC
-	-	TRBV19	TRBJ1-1	CASRPVRSSGAGLNTEAFF	TGTGCCAGTCGTCCAGTACGCTCGAGCGGAGCGGGGTTGAACACTGAAGCTTTCTTT
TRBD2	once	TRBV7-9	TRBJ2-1	CASSLGASGFYNEQFF	TGTGCCAGCAGCTTAGGGGCTAGCGGATTCTACAATGAGCAGTTCTTC
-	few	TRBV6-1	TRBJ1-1	CASSEVPLLNTEAFF	TGTGCCAGCAGTGAAGTCCCCCTCCTGAACACTGAAGCTTTCTTT
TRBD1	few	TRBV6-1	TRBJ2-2	CASRGTGDTGELFF	TGTGCCAGCAGGGGGACAGGGGACACCGGGGAGCTGTTTTTT
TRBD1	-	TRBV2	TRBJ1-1	CASSAEDRVTEAFF	TGTGCCAGCAGTGCAGAGGACAGGGTCACTGAAGCTTTCTTT
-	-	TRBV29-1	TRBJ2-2	CSVVPRTALNTGELFF	TGCAGCGTTGTTCCTCGGACAGCACTTAACACCGGGGAGCTGTTTTTT
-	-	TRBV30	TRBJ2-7	CAWSVFEGHEQYF	TGTGCCTGGAGTGTATTTGAGGGTCACGAGCAGTACTTC
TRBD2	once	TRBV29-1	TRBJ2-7	CSVERTSGSLYEQYF	TGCAGCGTGGAACGGACTAGCGGGAGCCTTTACGAGCAGTACTTC